The entry below describes one T cell receptor (beta chain). The CDR3 extends over 18 amino acids. Germline V gene data show CDR1 as KGHSH and CDR2 as LQKENI. Trimming cost V 4 bases and J 0 bases, with 18 bases left between them. TCRdb's copy holds only in-frame clones and misses some; the assay was immunoSEQ multiplex PCR. This table holds roughly 380,000 clones, roughly 91% found once. The data were taken from a study of Ad26.COV2.S vaccination and SARS-CoV-2 variants. Study in general: Each vaccinee took Ad26.COV2.S intramuscularly, once or twice 56 days apart.

Treatment meaning: about 20 received Ad26.COV2.S at low or high dose, single or two shots; 5 received placebo; per-sample allocation not given. Collection of samples fell on day 63 after the first vaccine or placebo injection. Built on an Ad26 vector, the vaccine expressed Wuhan-strain SARS-CoV-2 spike. J is TRBJ2-2 and V is TRBV18; perhaps TRBD1 as D (6 bases). This TCR derives from a person between 18 and 60 years old who received the Ad26.COV2.S COVID-19 vaccine or a placebo. Sequences were derived from peripheral blood, sampled in a trial of Ad26.COV2.S vaccine versus placebo. DNA for the CDR3: TGTGCCAGCTCACTTCGAAGCCAACAGGGTACGAACACCGGGGAGCTGTTTTTT. Translation gives CASSLRSQQGTNTGELFF.